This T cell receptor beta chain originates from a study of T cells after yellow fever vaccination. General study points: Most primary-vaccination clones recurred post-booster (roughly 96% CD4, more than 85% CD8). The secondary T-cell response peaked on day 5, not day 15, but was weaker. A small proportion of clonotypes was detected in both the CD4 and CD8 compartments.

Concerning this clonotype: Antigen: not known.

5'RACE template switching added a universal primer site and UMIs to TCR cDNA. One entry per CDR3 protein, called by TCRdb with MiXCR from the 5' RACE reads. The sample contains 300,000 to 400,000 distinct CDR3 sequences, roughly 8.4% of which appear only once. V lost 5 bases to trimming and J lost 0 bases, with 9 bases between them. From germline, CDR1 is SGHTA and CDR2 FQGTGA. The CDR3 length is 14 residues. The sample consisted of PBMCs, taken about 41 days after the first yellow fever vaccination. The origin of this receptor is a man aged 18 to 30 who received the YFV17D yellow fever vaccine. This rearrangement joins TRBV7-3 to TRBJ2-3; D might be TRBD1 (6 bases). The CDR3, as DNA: TGTGCCAGCAGCGGGGGCCGGAGCACAGATACGCAGTATTTT. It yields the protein CASSGGRSTDTQYF.